Below, 24 T cell receptor beta chains from the same sample are listed, as sequenced in a study of blood T cell repertoires in COVID-19. Profiling relied on immunoSEQ multiplex PCR, and the TCRdb table lists in-frame clones only, not all of them. The repertoire holds about 120,000 clones, with around 89% as singletons. Material: peripheral blood. These receptors originate from a woman in her fifties or sixties with COVID-19, enrolled during active disease.

This clone was counted once. The chain recombines TRBV30 with TRBJ2-7; D gene uncertain. V was clipped by 5 bases and J by 7 bases, with 12 bases between them. The CDR3 length is 11 residues. Germline assignment: CDR1 GTSNPN and CDR2 SVGIG (reference sequence). CDR3 sequence: CAWAQAWEQYF. The CDR3 DNA follows: TGTGCCTGGGCCCAGGCCTGGGAGCAGTACTTC.

The chain joins TRBV12-3 or TRBV12-4 to TRBJ2-6, with D perhaps matching TRBD2 (6 bases). Between the trimmed V and J ends, which lost 6 bases and 8 bases, there was a span of 8 bases. The CDR3 sequence is 12 residues long. The DNA of the CDR3 is TGTGCCAGCAGCCGGGGGACCAACGTCCTGACTTTC. As protein: CASSRGTNVLTF.

The CDR3 coding sequence is TGTGCCACCGGTTCGTCGGACGCGGGCGGGGTCGGGGAGCTGTTTTTT. This codes for CATGSSDAGGVGELFF. J is TRBJ2-2 and V is TRBV10-3; D is possibly TRBD2 (6 bases). Trimming took off 10 bases at V and 7 bases at J, with 25 bases between the two ends. This CDR3 spans 16 amino acids. Germline loops: CDR1 ENHRY, CDR2 SYGVKD.

The rearrangement joins TRBV6-5 to TRBJ2-7, with TRBD1 identical over 11 bases. V shed 6 bases, J shed 3 bases, and the junction held 7 bases outside the gene matches. This CDR3 comprises 15 residues. Germline CDR1 reads MNHEY; CDR2 reads SVGAGI. In nucleotides, the CDR3 is TGTGCCAGCAGGAGGGGACAGGGGGGTTTCTACGAGCAGTACTTC. Protein: CASRRGQGGFYEQYF.

J is TRBJ1-5 and V is TRBV7-2; a possible D gene is TRBD1 (5 bases). This CDR3 spans 13 amino acids. Germline lookup yields CDR1 SGHTA and CDR2 FQGNSA. Between the trimmed V and J ends, which lost 5 bases and 7 bases, there was a span of 12 bases. For the CDR3, the DNA is TGTGCCAGCAGCGAGACAGTTGTGCAGCCCCAGCATTTT. Translation gives CASSETVVQPQHF. The full variable domain, in which reference TRBV7-2 and TRBJ1-5 provide the parts outside the CDR3, is GAGVSQSPSNKVTEKGKDVELRCDPISGHTALYWYRQSLGQGLEFLIYFQGNSAPDKSGLPSDRFSAERTGGSVSTLTIQRTQQEDSAVYLCASSETVVQPQHFGDGTRLSIL.

The chain couples TRBV5-4 to TRBJ2-2, with 8 bases identical to TRBD2. The ends lost 3 bases at V and 2 bases at J; junction bases unmatched: 6. The germline CDR1 and CDR2 sequences are SGHNT and YYREEE (reference sequence). This CDR3 has 16 amino acids. CDR3 region: CASSSIAGSNTGELFF. The CDR3 region has the DNA TGTGCCAGCAGCTCCATAGCGGGGTCCAACACCGGGGAGCTGTTTTTT.

The chain couples TRBV5-1 to TRBJ2-7, with D possibly TRBD1 on 5 matching bases. Between the trimmed V and J ends, which lost 1 base and 0 bases, there was a span of 8 bases. The germline gives CDR1 SGHRS, CDR2 YFSETQ. The CDR3 sequence is 14 residues long. CDR3 nucleotide sequence: TGCGCCAGCAGCTTGTACGACAGCTCCTACGAGCAGTACTTC. Its translation is CASSLYDSSYEQYF.

The rearrangement links TRBV9 to TRBJ1-2, with unresolved D. V lost 0 bases to trimming and J lost 6 bases, with 9 bases between them. The germline gives CDR1 SGDLS, CDR2 YYNGEE. The CDR3 runs 13 residues. In nucleotides, the CDR3 is TGTGCCAGCAGCGTAGGTGAAGGAGATGGCTACACCTTC. Its protein product is CASSVGEGDGYTF.

The V call is TRBV6-5, the J call TRBJ1-1; D remains ambiguous. V was pared by 2 bases and J by 5 bases, with 9 bases between. CDR1 MNHEY and CDR2 SVGAGI come from the germline V gene. The CDR3 is 13 amino acids. Written as DNA, the CDR3 is TGTGCCAGCAGTTACCTTTTACAGACTGAAGCTTTCTTT. Amino acids: CASSYLLQTEAFF.

The rearrangement links TRBV19 to TRBJ1-1; the match to TRBD1 covers 10 bases. The junction had 10 bases not matched to a gene; V was cut back by 4 bases and J by 11 bases. Germline V CDR1 and CDR2: LNHDA, SQIVND (reference sequence). This CDR3 has 14 residues. Written as DNA, the CDR3 is TGTGCCAGTAGTAAGGGACAGGGGTTAACTGGCGCTTTCTTT. This encodes CASSKGQGLTGAFF.

CDR3 DNA: TGCAGTGCTAGTGGAGGAGACAGGGCAGGCACAGATACGCAGTATTTT. Protein: CSASGGDRAGTDTQYF. The chain has TRBV20-1 and TRBJ2-3; 7 nucleotides agree with TRBD1. The CDR3 loop spans 16 amino acids. Germline trimming cut 3 bases from V and 1 base from J; bases unmatched to any gene: 10. Germline V gene sequence: CDR1 DFQATT, CDR2 SNEGSKA (reference sequence).

This sequence joins TRBV7-3 and TRBJ1-6; D possibly corresponds to TRBD1 (6 bases). The length of the CDR3 is 17 residues. Trimming shortened V by 4 bases and J by 10 bases, and 23 bases separated the two germline ends. The germline V gene has CDR1 SGHTA and CDR2 FQGTGA. The CDR3 spells CASSSSPPGVFGSPLHF. DNA for the CDR3: TGTGCCAGCAGCTCCAGTCCCCCAGGGGTATTCGGCTCACCCCTCCACTTT.

The genes are TRBV19 and TRBJ1-2; tentative D call: TRBD1 (5 bases). V was trimmed by 3 bases and J by 7 bases, leaving 21 bases between them. Germline V lookup: CDR1 LNHDA, CDR2 SQIVND (reference sequence). This CDR3 is 16 amino acids long. CDR3 sequence reads: CASSIRLVSGLSGYTF. The CDR3 DNA reads TGTGCCAGTAGTATTCGTTTAGTGTCAGGGCTCTCTGGCTACACCTTC.

The chain recombines TRBV6-4 with TRBJ2-2; D unresolved. Deletions cut 2 bases from V and 1 base from J, with 5 bases between. CDR3 length: 14 residues. Per the germline V gene, CDR1 is MRHNA and CDR2 is SNTAGT. This chain's CDR3 is CASSDVGNTGELFF. As DNA, the CDR3 is TGTGCCAGCAGTGACGTCGGGAACACCGGGGAGCTGTTTTTT.

The chain uses TRBV6-5 and TRBJ1-2, with 12 bases lining up with TRBD1. The V gene end was trimmed by 10 bases and the J gene end by 8 bases; junction bases not matched to a gene: 8. The CDR3 is 13 amino acids. Germline CDR1 is MNHEY and CDR2 is SVGAGI. CDR3 sequence reads: CATQGQGAGGYTF. The CDR3 DNA sequence: TGTGCCACCCAGGGACAGGGGGCAGGAGGCTACACCTTC.

The V gene is TRBV5-6, the J gene TRBJ1-2; 7 bases agree with TRBD1. There are 12 residues in the CDR3. Germline CDR1 is SGHDT and CDR2 is YYEEEE. V lost 8 bases to trimming and J lost 7 bases; unmatched junction nucleotides: 8. CDR3 protein: CASAPGGSGYTF. The CDR3 nucleotides are TGTGCCAGTGCCCCAGGGGGTTCTGGCTACACCTTC. The complete variable domain, with remaining parts taken from reference TRBV5-6 and TRBJ1-2, reads DAGVTQSPTHLIKTRGQQVTLRCSPKSGHDTVSWYQQALGQGPQFIFQYYEEEERQRGNFPDRFSGHQFPNYSSELNVNALLLGDSALYLCASAPGGSGYTFGSGTRLTVV.

A single count supports this clone. CDR3 amino acids: CASTDSSYEQYF. The CDR3 DNA sequence: TGTGCCAGCACAGACAGCTCCTACGAGCAGTACTTC. V is TRBV12-3 or TRBV12-4 and J is TRBJ2-7; tentative D call: TRBD1 (5 bases). V lost 7 bases and J lost 0, with 7 bases in between. The CDR3 totals 12 residues.

The genes are TRBV6-2 or TRBV6-3 and TRBJ2-7; tentatively, D is TRBD1 (6 bases). The CDR3 contains 13 residues. Per the germline V gene, CDR1 is MNHEY and CDR2 is SVGEGT. V shed 5 bases and J shed 6 bases, with 14 bases lying between them. CDR3 sequence reads: CASSTGIWVEQYF. The CDR3 nucleotides are TGTGCCAGCAGTACAGGGATCTGGGTCGAGCAGTACTTC.

The V call is TRBV13, the J call TRBJ1-5; TRBD1 matches 9 bases. V trimming: 4 bases; J trimming: 5 bases; junction bases outside the gene matches: 3. This CDR3 has 14 residues. CDR1 and CDR2 from the germline V gene are PRHDT and FYEKMQ (reference sequence). In DNA form, the CDR3 reads TGTGCCAGCAGCTCCGGACAGGGGTATCAGCCCCAGCATTTT. Its protein is CASSSGQGYQPQHF.

The chain recombines TRBV18 with TRBJ1-2; D uncertain. This CDR3 region has 13 residues. Germline-derived CDR1 and CDR2 are KGHSH and LQKENI. The ends were cut back, 3 bases at V and 4 bases at J, with 9 bases in the middle. Here the CDR3 reads CASSPLGSYGYTF. The CDR3, as DNA: TGTGCCAGCTCACCTCTAGGCTCCTATGGCTACACCTTC. The whole variable domain, filled in from reference TRBV18 and TRBJ1-2, reads NAGVMQNPRHLVRRRGQEARLRCSPMKGHSHVYWYRQLPEEGLKFMVYLQKENIIDESGMPKERFSAEFPKEGPSILRIQQVVRGDSAAYFCASSPLGSYGYTFGSGTRLTVV.

The gene calls are TRBV18 and TRBJ2-7; D call uncertain. The V end was cut by 2 bases, the J end by 2 bases, with 7 bases between. CDR3 length: 13 amino acids. Germline CDR1 is KGHSH and CDR2 is LQKENI. The CDR3 reads CASSPESAYEQYF. The CDR3 region has the DNA TGTGCCAGCTCACCAGAGTCCGCCTACGAGCAGTACTTC. Drawing the rest from reference TRBV18 and TRBJ2-7, the complete variable domain is NAGVMQNPRHLVRRRGQEARLRCSPMKGHSHVYWYRQLPEEGLKFMVYLQKENIIDESGMPKERFSAEFPKEGPSILRIQQVVRGDSAAYFCASSPESAYEQYFGPGTRLTVT.

The chain employs TRBV5-1 and TRBJ2-7; 8 positions match TRBD2. From germline, CDR1 is SGHRS and CDR2 YFSETQ. The CDR3 extends over 14 amino acids. The CDR3 loop reads CAPAPAGGAYEQYF. CDR3 in DNA: TGCGCACCAGCCCCGGCCGGGGGGGCCTACGAGCAGTACTTC.

The chain couples TRBV9 to TRBJ2-6; 7 bases are a match to TRBD2. The CDR3 has 19 residues. V lost 0 bases, J lost 2 bases, and 11 bases stayed unmatched. Germline CDR1 and CDR2: SGDLS and YYNGEE. This CDR3 reads CASSVGVRIGRTGANVLTF. CDR3 nucleotide sequence: TGTGCCAGCAGCGTAGGCGTCCGAATCGGGAGGACTGGGGCCAACGTCCTGACTTTC.

The J gene is TRBJ1-2, the V gene TRBV6-5, with 9 nucleotides matching TRBD1. CDR3 length: 14 residues. Losses at the gene ends were 7 bases for V and 6 bases for J; bases not matched to a gene: 9. Germline CDR1 reads MNHEY; CDR2 reads SVGAGI. The CDR3 DNA sequence: TGTGCCAGCACCAGGACAGGGGATTTCAATGGCTACACCTTC. Translated, it gives CASTRTGDFNGYTF.